Below, 11 T cell receptor beta chains from the same sample are listed, as sequenced in a study of T-cell memory formation after mild COVID-19. TCRdb re-called the 5' RACE reads through MiXCR, storing one row per CDR3 protein. The sample records about 470,000 distinct CDR3 sequences, 18% being singletons. The sample taken for sequencing was PBMCs or a T cell subset sorted from them (not recorded which). These receptor sequences come from an adult woman who had mild COVID-19 (a few samples of this study predate the infection). Cell type and time point are not known.

This clonotype was detected ten times or more. The rearrangement links TRBV20-1 to TRBJ2-3; D is unresolved. Trimming pared 5 bases from V and 1 base from J, leaving 13 bases between. Germline CDR1 reads DFQATT; CDR2 reads SNEGSKA (reference sequence). The CDR3 runs 14 residues. Here the CDR3 reads CSARAHPGTDTQYF. For the CDR3, the DNA is TGCAGTGCTCGGGCTCACCCGGGCACAGATACGCAGTATTTT.

The genes are TRBV29-1 and TRBJ2-4; D is tentatively TRBD1 or TRBD2 (5 bases each). The V end was cut by 4 bases, the J end by 1 base, with 8 bases between. The CDR3 loop spans 13 amino acids. Per germline, CDR1 SQVTM and CDR2 ANQGSEA. The CDR3 DNA reads as TGCAGCGTTGTTCGGGACGCCAAAAACATTCAGTACTTC. Protein product: CSVVRDAKNIQYF.

This clonotype was detected a few times. This chain connects TRBV5-1 to TRBJ1-1; D ambiguous. Germline V gene sequence: CDR1 SGHRS, CDR2 YFSETQ. V lost 4 bases to trimming and J lost 4 bases, with 8 bases between them. The CDR3 is made up of 12 amino acids. CDR3 region: CASSGEGTEAFF. CDR3 in DNA: TGCGCCAGCAGCGGGGAGGGCACTGAAGCTTTCTTT.

The rearrangement uses TRBV1 and TRBJ1-1; the table's D call of TRBD1 was not tested on the DNA. TRBV1 is a pseudogene. This CDR3 region has 15 residues. CDR3 sequence: CTSSQRDRVNTEAFF. CDR3 DNA sequence: TGCACCAGCAGCCAGAGGGACAGAGTGAACACTGAAGCTTTCTTT.

This chain links TRBV5-1 with TRBJ1-1; perhaps TRBD1 as D (6 bases). Trimming stripped 9 bases from V and 3 bases from J, with 18 bases between. Germline V gene lookup returns CDR1 SGHRS and CDR2 YFSETQ. The CDR3 covers 14 residues. CDR3 loop: CATSLRGADTEAFF. In DNA, the CDR3 is TGCGCCACCTCACTACGGGGGGCGGACACTGAAGCTTTCTTT.

This clonotype has more than one count but fewer than ten. The CDR3 bases are TGTGCCAGCAGCGCCCCCTCGATCGAGCGGGAGGCCCCAGATACGCAGTATTTT. The encoded protein is CASSAPSIEREAPDTQYF. The chain uses TRBV9 and TRBJ2-3; 9 bases map to TRBD2. Germline CDR1 and CDR2: SGDLS and YYNGEE. This CDR3 is built from 18 residues. Trimming at V came to 3 bases and at J to 4 bases, leaving 15 bases not matched to a gene. Supplemented by reference TRBV9 and TRBJ2-3, the full variable domain reads DSGVTQTPKHLITATGQRVTLRCSPRSGDLSVYWYQQSLDQGLQFLIQYYNGEERAKGNILERFSAQQFPDLHSELNLSSLELGDSALYFCASSAPSIEREAPDTQYFGPGTRLTVL.

The V and J genes are TRBV6-1 and TRBJ2-1; D remains unclear. Germline V lookup: CDR1 MNHNS, CDR2 SASEGT. This CDR3 contains 10 residues. V gave up 8 bases and J gave up 10 bases, with 9 bases separating them. The CDR3 loop reads CASGYEEQFF. In nucleotides, the CDR3 is TGTGCCAGCGGGTATGAGGAGCAGTTCTTC.

This clonotype was detected only a few times. V gene TRBV20-1 combines with J gene TRBJ2-7; 9 positions agree with TRBD1. CDR3 length: 14 residues. With 5 bases clipped from V and 1 base from J, the junction kept 6 bases outside the gene matches. From germline, CDR1 is DFQATT and CDR2 SNEGSKA (reference sequence). DNA of the CDR3: TGCAGTGCTGGTCCGGGACAGGGATCCTACGAGCAGTACTTC. As protein: CSAGPGQGSYEQYF.

This clonotype was detected a few times. This chain links TRBV5-1 with TRBJ2-5, with TRBD2 identical over 12 bases. After removal of 0 bases from V and 2 bases from J, the junction contained 5 bases not matched to a gene. Looked up from germline, CDR1 is SGHRS and CDR2 is YFSETQ. CDR3 length: 17 amino acids. The CDR3 bases are TGCGCCAGCAGCTTGGCCTTACTAGCGGGGGGACAAGAGACCCAGTACTTC. Its protein is CASSLALLAGGQETQYF. The variable domain in full, completed from reference TRBV5-1 and TRBJ2-5, reads KAGVTQTPRYLIKTRGQQVTLSCSPISGHRSVSWYQQTPGQGLQFLFEYFSETQRNKGNFPGRFSGRQFSNSRSEMNVSTLELGDSALYLCASSLALLAGGQETQYFGPGTRLLVL.

This clonotype was seen only a few times. This chain uses TRBV4-2 with TRBJ2-7, with D possibly matching TRBD1 (5 bases). Germline-derived CDR1 and CDR2 are LGHNA and YNFKEQ. CDR3 length: 16 amino acids. V lost 1 base and J lost 2, with 15 bases in between. CDR3 DNA: TGTGCCAGCAGCCAAGGGACATCCGGTCAAACCTACGAGCAGTACTTC. As protein: CASSQGTSGQTYEQYF.

In its sample, this clonotype was seen a few times. The genes are TRBV5-1 and TRBJ1-1; perhaps TRBD1 as D (5 bases). Per the germline V gene, CDR1 is SGHRS and CDR2 is YFSETQ. The CDR3 extends over 14 amino acids. Trimming removed 0 bases from V and 1 base from J, with 7 bases in between. The CDR3 sequence is CASSLERGNTEAFF. In DNA form, the CDR3 reads TGCGCCAGCAGCTTGGAGAGGGGGAACACTGAAGCTTTCTTT.